This note documents a single TCR beta chain sequence. Its antigen remains undetermined. Per-nucleotide qualities are absent, and no much larger clonotype sits a single base away. These data come from a study of prognosis after radiotherapy for stage I lung cancer (dated by TCRdb to about 2021). About the investigation overall: Between early 2018 and early 2019, 15 to 20 stage I NSCLC patients were enrolled in Nanjing, China. Squamous cell carcinoma histology was identified in several patients, and adenocarcinoma histology was identified in more than ten patients. Distant metastases were developed by four of the 19 patients after SBRT, at a median of about 7 months, whereas no significant progression was observed in the other 15 patients. Peripheral blood TCR beta repertoires were profiled in stage I NSCLC patients before and after stereotactic body radiotherapy, and the study then linked these repertoires to distant failure. The cohort comprised 13 men and six or seven women with a median age of roughly 69 years, ranging from about 53 to 90 years. There were 15 or so patients with newly diagnosed primary stage I lung tumors and a few patients with oligometastatic NSCLC after surgical resection of the primary tumor. All patients were regarded as medically inoperable, because of comorbidities in 11 to 12 patients and refusal of surgery in several patients. The study took one blood sample before SBRT and one after SBRT from each of approximately 20 patients and sequenced all 40 or so samples. SBRT was not combined with any concurrent therapy in any patient. Image-guided IMRT or VMAT was used to deliver SBRT in 3 to 5 fractions at a biologically effective dose of at least 100 Gy.

Findings and caveats that apply to the study as a whole: Post-SBRT Shannon entropy and its change from baseline were lower in patients who developed distant metastases; baseline Shannon entropy was not associated with metastases. None of the reported P values were adjusted for multiple comparisons. The study was limited by the small cohort and short follow-up, and independent validation of the study findings is required. Whether the expanded TCR clones were tumor-specific was not determined. TRBV and TRBJ usage frequencies reportedly differed by metastasis status, in two V genes at baseline and in ten or so V and two J genes after SBRT. Unique TCR clone counts fell after SBRT (median around 9,800 before versus under 8,000 after; Wilcoxon paired P=0.011).

All patients had node-negative disease on CT and PET/CT, and none had a history of other malignancies or had previously received chemotherapy or radiotherapy. At each of the two time points, 5.5 to 6 milliliters of peripheral venous blood were collected into EDTA tubes. Ficoll-Paque Plus density-gradient centrifugation was used to isolate PBMCs. Right after collection, samples were placed at -80 degrees C and kept there until analysis. Here V drops 6 bases and J drops 1 base, and the junction holds 4 bases not matched to any gene. The CDR3 spans 15 residues, from the cysteine through the phenylalanine. The only DNA kept is the CDR3, 45 bases in frame from the first base. The germline V gene encodes CDR1 MNHEY and CDR2 SVGEGT. The TCR beta CDR3 region was amplified from genomic DNA by two rounds of multiplex PCR. The first PCR round used primers specific to each TRBV and TRBJ gene, with sequences filed in Chinese patent CN105087789A. Universal primers were used in the second PCR round. The Roche High Pure PCR Template Preparation Kit was used to extract genomic DNA from frozen PBMCs. Libraries were sequenced paired-end with 151 bp reads on an Illumina HiSeq 3000. As for how the authors treated the data: CutAdapt was used to discard raw reads that did not contain the multiplex PCR primer sequences. PEAR was used to merge high-quality paired reads into contigs. By alignment to reference sequences, MiXCR assigned TRB V, D and J gene segments to each contig. CDR3 sequences were clustered by base quality and sequence similarity to remove sequencing errors. Diversity was calculated as Shannon entropy divided by the natural log of the number of productive TCR sequences. To get clonality, Shannon entropy was divided by the natural log of the number of unique clonotypes, and that result was subtracted from one. The Youden index of ROC curves was used to select progression-free survival cut-offs for repertoire metrics, and analyses were performed in R 3.5.3. The public reads were reanalyzed by TCRdb: fastp trimming at Q25, MiXCR alignment, in-frame beta chains only. Each CDR3 protein appears once, grouped with its most common genes and DNA. These V and J calls derive from TCRdb rather than the authors' analysis. The sample table shows fewer than 20,000 distinct CDR3 sequences, and 45% to 70% are seen once. Of the sample, roughly 27% falls within the top ten clones.

This clonotype was obtained from a donor aged 50 or older with non-small cell lung cancer. Recombination linked TRBV6-2 or TRBV6-3 to TRBJ2-1, with 9 middle bases fitting TRBD2. The input for sequencing was PBMCs, taken before or after stereotactic body radiation therapy (not recorded which). The DNA sequence is TGTGCCAGCAGGAAGGCGGGAGGGTCCTACAATGAGCAGTTCTTC. This gives the protein CASRKAGGSYNEQFF.